A selection of T cell receptor beta chains follows, all from one sample in a study of cytomegalovirus exposure and HLA in healthy donors. The data were produced by immunoSEQ multiplex PCR, yet TCRdb's version contains in-frame clones alone and is incomplete. The sample has more than 250,000 clones, about 90% seen once. Sequencing was performed on PBMCs. Receptor source: a woman in her 30s in good health and CMV-seropositive. Each CDR3 is given with its conserved first and last residue. The listing skips clone size in some rows; elsewhere it reads once, few, many or a size class.

TRBJ1-1 | TRBV5-1 | - | CASSWGTENTEAFF
TRBJ2-7 | TRBV15 | - | CATSRDVAPQPYEQYF
TRBJ1-6 | TRBV5-6 | - | CASSSGNSPLHF
TRBJ2-1 | TRBV28 | once | CASSEQTPYNEQFF
TRBJ2-7 | TRBV11-2 | - | CASSLGTGSYEQYF
TRBJ1-6 | TRBV6-1 | - | CAGGTDYNSPLHF
TRBJ2-7 | TRBV28 | - | CASSLSRGRSYEQYF
TRBJ2-5 | TRBV27 | - | CASSLGETQYF
TRBJ1-6 | TRBV9 | - | CASSADSQNSPLHF
TRBJ1-2 | TRBV10-1 | - | CAREPYGQGGDYGYTF
TRBJ2-7 | TRBV5-1 | - | CASSPGFGPYEQYF
TRBJ2-5 | TRBV7-8 | - | CASSPQGAGETQYF
TRBJ1-3 | TRBV30 | once | CASPDRVDGNTIYF
TRBJ1-5 | TRBV29-1 | once | CSVGAGVNQPQHF
TRBJ1-2 | TRBV28 | - | CASSSPPWTGHGYTF
TRBJ1-6 | TRBV18 | - | CASSSLGTGVPSSYNSPLHF
TRBJ1-4 | TRBV2 | - | CASSERGEKLFF
TRBJ1-4 | TRBV20-1 | - | CSARVIEKLFF
TRBJ1-1 | TRBV10-3 | - | CAISDSINTEAFF
TRBJ1-5 | TRBV19 | - | CASSMVSGGNQPQHF
TRBJ1-2 | TRBV6-1 | - | CASSEAEWDGYTF
TRBJ2-2 | TRBV2 | - | CASSRAAKNTGELFF
TRBJ2-7 | TRBV4-2 | - | CASSQDFSGTYEQYF
TRBJ1-5 | TRBV28 | - | CASGRLTGPQHF
TRBJ2-7 | TRBV11-2 | once | CASSFLLAGVEQYF
TRBJ2-5 | TRBV28 | - | CASSLRNRVETQYF
TRBJ1-1 | TRBV6-5 | - | CASSKQGRWTEAFF
TRBJ1-1 | TRBV6-5 | - | CASRLPAPYTEAFF
TRBJ1-2 | TRBV27 | - | CASSPGGANNYGYTF
TRBJ2-3 | TRBV2 | - | CASSDAYSPPDTQYF
TRBJ1-1 | TRBV11-3 | few | CASSLGVNTEAFF
TRBJ2-7 | TRBV15 | - | CATSRPGQNIYEQYF
TRBJ1-1 | TRBV15 | - | CATSRKTVNTEAFF
TRBJ1-1 | TRBV7-9 | - | CAAAKGHMNTEAFF
TRBJ2-2 | TRBV7-9 | - | CASRKTGQNTGELFF
TRBJ1-1 | TRBV27 | few | CAKVGTEAFF
TRBJ1-4 | TRBV6-6 | - | CASSYSWDILFF
TRBJ1-2 | TRBV30 | - | CAWDGPGGNLNYGYTF
TRBJ2-5 | TRBV6-5 | - | CASSYSQGGKTQYF
TRBJ2-3 | TRBV28 | - | CASSWDLAVGTDTQYF
TRBJ1-2 | TRBV4-2 | - | CASSQVLDRVDYGYTF